This TCR beta chain is drawn from a study of chemoradiotherapy in HPV16-positive cancers. Generated by immunoSEQ multiplex PCR, the TCRdb table keeps only in-frame clones and is missing some. Among fewer than 4,500 clones, approximately 80% were seen once, and the ten largest hold around 3.1%. V was cut by 7 bases and J by 4 bases, with 17 bases left in between. Looked up from germline, CDR1 is SNHLY and CDR2 is FYNNEI. This CDR3 has 15 amino acids. This clone was picked up a small number of times. The antigen is undetermined. The study, taken as a whole, reports: Functional assays defining HPV-specific T cells used only a couple of HPV16-positive patients. Non-HPV-specific T cells did not expand in tumors during treatment, whereas candidate HPV-specific clones and E7-related motifs did. For HPV16-positive patients, expanding HPV-responsive T cells associated with longer recurrence-free survival.

Material: tumor tissue, obtained from a patient who underwent chemoradiotherapy. This TCR was recovered from a human donor with HPV-associated anogenital cancer. J is TRBJ1-5 and V is TRBV2; D perhaps matches TRBD1 (6 bases). In nucleotides, the CDR3 is TGTGCCAGCACCGAAGGGAACAGGGCTAATCAGCCCCAGCATTTT. This encodes CASTEGNRANQPQHF.